This T cell receptor beta chain was retrieved from a study of OX40 agonist ivuxolimab in advanced cancers. As for the study in general: The treatment was a fully human IgG2 OX40 agonist, ivuxolimab. With a range of roughly 20 to 80, age averaged approximately 54 years, and about 82% were male. Checkpoint inhibitors had been given previously to approximately 40% of patients. Notes on the study in general: On average, a greater number of expanded clones characterised CD8+ T cells relative to CD4+.

Libraries were prepared by immunoSEQ multiplex PCR; TCRdb keeps only in-frame clonotypes and omits some of them. The data contain tens of thousands of clones, 85% to 90% of them seen just once; the ten biggest clones take up 6%. V was pared by 6 bases and J by 3 bases, with 18 bases between. This CDR3 comprises 15 residues. Per the germline V gene, CDR1 is MNHNS and CDR2 is SASEGT. About this clone itself: Its antigen remains unidentified.

The genes are TRBV6-1 and TRBJ2-7; D assignment may be TRBD1 or TRBD2 (5 bases each). Sequenced here: CD4+ or CD8+ T cells sorted from blood, sampled in a trial of the OX40 agonist ivuxolimab. The TCR sequence derives from an adult with an advanced solid tumor such as melanoma, head and neck, liver or kidney cancer. CDR3 sequence reads: CASSPGTVSHYEQYF. The CDR3 bases are TGTGCCAGCAGCCCTGGGACGGTTAGTCACTACGAGCAGTACTTC.